A single sample is the source of the 11 T cell receptor beta chains below, sequenced in a study of T cell responses to AZD1222 COVID-19 vaccine. Profiling relied on immunoSEQ multiplex PCR, and the TCRdb table lists in-frame clones only, not all of them. The sample lists some 120,000 clones, 88% occurring once. The source material was peripheral blood, sampled on day 0 of AZD1222 vaccination. Receptors were obtained from an adult in good health.

This chain uses TRBV7-9 with TRBJ1-4; 7 bases agree with TRBD1. In germline, CDR1 is SEHNR, CDR2 FQNEAQ (reference sequence). V lost 2 bases and J lost 6; bases outside the gene matches: 6. The CDR3 is 15 residues long. The CDR3 nucleotides read TGTGCCAGCAGCTTACCGAGGGGGCAAGATGAAAAACTGTTTTTT. This sequence encodes CASSLPRGQDEKLFF.

This sequence joins TRBV7-2 and TRBJ1-1; D possibly corresponds to TRBD1 (5 bases). The CDR3 spans 13 residues. The V gene's germline CDR1 is SGHTA and CDR2 FQGNSA. V lost 6 bases to trimming and J lost 1 base, with 9 bases between them. Here the CDR3 DNA reads TGTGCCAGCAGACGACAGTCGAACACTGAAGCTTTCTTT. The encoded protein is CASRRQSNTEAFF. Variable domain in full (rest from reference TRBV7-2 and TRBJ1-1): GAGVSQSPSNKVTEKGKDVELRCDPISGHTALYWYRQSLGQGLEFLIYFQGNSAPDKSGLPSDRFSAERTGGSVSTLTIQRTQQEDSAVYLCASRRQSNTEAFFGQGTRLTVV.

J is TRBJ2-3 and V is TRBV7-2, with 9 bases aligning to TRBD2. Germline assignment: CDR1 SGHTA and CDR2 FQGNSA. The CDR3 runs 16 residues. V lost 2 bases and J lost 2; bases outside the gene matches: 5. Here the CDR3 reads CASSLLGGRATDTQYF. In nucleotides, the CDR3 is TGTGCCAGCAGCTTACTGGGCGGGAGGGCCACAGATACGCAGTATTTT.

This chain joins TRBV5-4 and TRBJ2-4; tentatively, D is TRBD1 (5 bases). Per germline, CDR1 SGHNT and CDR2 YYREEE (reference sequence). There are 13 residues in the CDR3. The CDR3 is CAFRVDAKNIQYF. The CDR3 nucleotides are TGTGCATTCAGGGTTGATGCTAAAAACATTCAGTACTTC.

This chain joins TRBV3-1 (or the pseudogene TRBV3-2) and TRBJ1-2; D is possibly TRBD1 (6 bases). The V gene lost 0 bases and the J gene lost 3 bases, with 8 bases spanning the gap. CDR1 and CDR2 (germline): LGHDT, YNNKEL (reference sequence). This CDR3 spans 14 amino acids. DNA for the CDR3: TGTGCCAGCAGCCAAGAACAGGGAGACTATGGCTACACCTTC. Translating gives CASSQEQGDYGYTF.

The CDR3, as DNA: TGCGCCAGCAGCCTACAGAACTCCTACGAGCAGTACTTC. Residues: CASSLQNSYEQYF. The V gene is TRBV5-1, the J gene TRBJ2-7; D gene unclear. Germline-derived CDR1 and CDR2 are SGHRS and YFSETQ. CDR3 size: 13 residues. V lost 4 bases and J lost 0, with 8 bases in between.

This rearrangement joins TRBV6-2 or TRBV6-3 to TRBJ1-4, with 8 bases fitting TRBD1. Trimming took 6 bases from V and 8 from J; bases not matched to a gene: 11. The CDR3 is 15 residues long. Germline V gene lookup returns CDR1 MNHEY and CDR2 SVGEGT. In nucleotides, the CDR3 is TGTGCCAGCAGCAATGCAGGGGGCTCTTTGGAAAAACTGTTTTTT. This encodes CASSNAGGSLEKLFF.

The chain links TRBV7-2 to TRBJ2-2, with 8 bases lining up with TRBD1. The CDR3 runs 15 residues. Germline V lookup: CDR1 SGHTA, CDR2 FQGNSA. Trimming at V came to 3 bases and at J to 2 bases, leaving 2 bases not matched to a gene. The CDR3 reads CASSFRGLNTGELFF. The DNA for the CDR3 is TGTGCCAGCAGCTTCAGGGGGCTTAACACCGGGGAGCTGTTTTTT.

CDR3 bases: TGTGCCAGCAGCCAGCGGGCTGCTTACGAGCAGTACTTC. It yields the protein CASSQRAAYEQYF. This chain connects TRBV3-1 (or the pseudogene TRBV3-2) to TRBJ2-7, with D maybe TRBD2 (5 bases). From germline, CDR1 is LGHDT and CDR2 YNNKEL (reference sequence). This CDR3 region has 13 residues. Trimming stripped 3 bases from V and 4 bases from J, with 10 bases between.

V is TRBV5-4 and J is TRBJ2-3; perhaps TRBD2 as D (6 bases). Germline V CDR1 and CDR2: SGHNT, YYREEE (reference sequence). CDR3 length: 16 residues. V shed 5 bases and J shed 4 bases, with 20 bases lying between them. CDR3: CASRGPGLLGSDTQYF. As DNA, the CDR3 is TGTGCCAGCAGGGGTCCGGGACTGCTGGGGTCAGATACGCAGTATTTT.

The chain links TRBV15 to TRBJ1-2; D unresolved. Germline V gene lookup returns CDR1 LNHNV and CDR2 YYDKDF (reference sequence). The CDR3 runs 12 residues. V lost 1 base and J lost 6, with 6 bases in between. The CDR3 sequence: CATSRVRDGYTF. For the CDR3, the DNA is TGTGCCACCAGCAGAGTTAGGGATGGCTACACCTTC.